Listed below are T cell receptor beta chains from one sample, sequenced in a study of graft-versus-host responses after intestinal transplantation. Repertoires were generated with immunoSEQ multiplex PCR, while TCRdb's copy carries only in-frame clones and drops some. The top ten clones hold around 0.1% of a sample with 80,000 to 90,000 clones, roughly 90% of them seen once. For these TCRs, the target antigens are not known. This specimen was unstimulated CD4+ T cells sorted from spleen or lymph node cells, taken before intestinal transplant. These receptors originate from a human donor who received an intestinal transplant. CDR3s include the opening cysteine and the closing phenylalanine or tryptophan. The order of the fields is clone size, V gene, D gene, J gene, CDR3 protein, CDR3 DNA. The D gene is left open where the match is weak. Some rows have no size entry. The others give once, few or many, or a class for an expanded clone.

abundance: once; v_gene: TRBV7-9; d_gene: .; j_gene: TRBJ1-5; CDR3aa: CASRLNDQPQHF; CDR3nt: TGTGCCAGCCGACTGAACGATCAGCCCCAGCATTTT
abundance: .; v_gene: TRBV7-3; d_gene: TRBD1; j_gene: TRBJ2-5; CDR3aa: CASSPGTAGQETQYF; CDR3nt: TGTGCCAGCAGCCCCGGGACAGCAGGTCAAGAGACCCAGTACTTC
abundance: .; v_gene: TRBV18; d_gene: .; j_gene: TRBJ1-3; CDR3aa: CASSPDISGNTIYF; CDR3nt: TGTGCCAGCTCACCGGACATTTCTGGAAACACCATATATTTT
abundance: .; v_gene: TRBV6-1; d_gene: .; j_gene: TRBJ2-2; CDR3aa: CASVGNGELFF; CDR3nt: TGTGCCAGCGTCGGGAACGGGGAGCTGTTTTTT
abundance: .; v_gene: TRBV27; d_gene: .; j_gene: TRBJ2-1; CDR3aa: CASSLALASSYNEQFF; CDR3nt: TGTGCCAGCAGTTTGGCGCTAGCGAGCTCCTACAATGAGCAGTTCTTC
abundance: .; v_gene: TRBV6-1; d_gene: TRBD2; j_gene: TRBJ2-1; CDR3aa: CASSEVLGGSSFF; CDR3nt: TGTGCCAGCAGTGAAGTCCTGGGGGGGTCGTCATTCTTC
abundance: .; v_gene: TRBV6-1; d_gene: .; j_gene: TRBJ1-5; CDR3aa: CASSQLNQPQHF; CDR3nt: TGTGCCAGCAGTCAACTGAATCAGCCCCAGCATTTT
abundance: .; v_gene: TRBV6-1; d_gene: TRBD2; j_gene: TRBJ2-5; CDR3aa: CASPRGGLGETQYF; CDR3nt: TGTGCCAGCCCACGGGGGGGCCTGGGAGAGACCCAGTACTTC
abundance: .; v_gene: TRBV5-1; d_gene: .; j_gene: TRBJ2-3; CDR3aa: CASIPSASTDTQYF; CDR3nt: TGCGCCAGTATCCCTAGCGCCAGCACAGATACGCAGTATTTT
abundance: .; v_gene: TRBV2; d_gene: .; j_gene: TRBJ1-2; CDR3aa: CASRGQGPQGGYTF; CDR3nt: TGTGCCAGCAGGGGCCAGGGCCCACAGGGTGGCTACACCTTC
abundance: .; v_gene: TRBV5-6; d_gene: .; j_gene: TRBJ2-1; CDR3aa: CASSLVGPPNEQFF; CDR3nt: TGTGCCAGCAGCTTGGTGGGGCCCCCCAATGAGCAGTTCTTC
abundance: .; v_gene: TRBV7-8; d_gene: TRBD2; j_gene: TRBJ2-5; CDR3aa: CASSRPEASGGQETQYF; CDR3nt: TGTGCCAGCAGCCGCCCTGAGGCTAGCGGGGGCCAAGAGACCCAGTACTTC
abundance: once; v_gene: TRBV7-2; d_gene: .; j_gene: TRBJ1-2; CDR3aa: CASSSPGVGGVNYGYTF; CDR3nt: TGTGCCAGCAGCTCCCCGGGGGTTGGGGGGGTTAACTATGGCTACACCTTC
abundance: .; v_gene: TRBV5-4; d_gene: TRBD2; j_gene: TRBJ2-3; CDR3aa: CASSSQSGGGTDTQYF; CDR3nt: TGTGCCAGCAGCTCGCAAAGCGGGGGGGGCACAGATACGCAGTATTTT
abundance: .; v_gene: TRBV27; d_gene: TRBD2; j_gene: TRBJ2-2; CDR3aa: CASSRTSGANTGELFF; CDR3nt: TGTGCCAGCAGCAGGACTAGCGGGGCGAACACCGGGGAGCTGTTTTTT
abundance: .; v_gene: TRBV7-9; d_gene: TRBD1; j_gene: TRBJ1-5; CDR3aa: CASSSAGTGTPWPQHF; CDR3nt: TGTGCCAGCAGCTCCGCCGGGACAGGGACCCCTTGGCCCCAGCATTTT